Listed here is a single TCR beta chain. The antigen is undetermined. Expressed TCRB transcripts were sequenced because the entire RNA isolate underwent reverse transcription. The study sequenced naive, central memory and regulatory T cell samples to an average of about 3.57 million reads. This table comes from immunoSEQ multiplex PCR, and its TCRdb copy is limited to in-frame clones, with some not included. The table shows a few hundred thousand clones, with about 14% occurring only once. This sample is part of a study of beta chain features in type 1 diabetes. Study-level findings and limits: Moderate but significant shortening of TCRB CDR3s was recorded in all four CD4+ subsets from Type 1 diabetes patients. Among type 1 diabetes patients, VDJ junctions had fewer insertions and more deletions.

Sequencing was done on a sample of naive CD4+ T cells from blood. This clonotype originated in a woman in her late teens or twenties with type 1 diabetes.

The chain's CDR3 is CASSLTGKQPQHF. The CDR3 coding sequence is TGTGCCAGCAGCCTGACAGGGAAGCAGCCCCAGCATTTT. This rearrangement joins TRBV11-2 to TRBJ1-5; TRBD1 matches at 7 bases. After removal of 5 bases from V and 7 bases from J, the junction contained 5 bases not matched to a gene. The V gene's germline CDR1 is SGHAT and CDR2 FQNNGV. The CDR3 is 13 amino acids.